Shown below are 8 T cell receptor beta chains from a single sample sequenced in a study of blood T cell repertoires in COVID-19. TCRdb's copy holds only in-frame clones and misses some; the assay was immunoSEQ multiplex PCR. The table shows under 200,000 clones, with 85% to 90% occurring only once. Sequencing was carried out using peripheral blood. The receptors originated from a woman between 65 and 79 years old with COVID-19, enrolled during active disease.

The chain is built from TRBV19 and TRBJ1-1, with 8 nucleotides matching TRBD1. The length of the CDR3 is 15 residues. Germline CDR1 LNHDA, CDR2 SQIVND (reference sequence). The ends lost 5 bases at V and 4 bases at J; junction bases unmatched: 9. Here the CDR3 reads CASSSGPQGATEAFF. The DNA for the CDR3 is TGTGCCAGTAGTTCGGGACCTCAGGGGGCCACTGAAGCTTTCTTT.

This clone showed up just once. This chain connects TRBV7-7 to TRBJ2-3; D perhaps matches TRBD2 (7 bases). V shed 5 bases and J shed 3 bases, with 12 bases lying between them. The germline CDR1 and CDR2 sequences are SSHAT and FNYEAQ (reference sequence). This CDR3 region has 14 residues. CDR3 sequence: CASSLAGATDTQYF. For the CDR3, the DNA is TGTGCCAGCAGCCTGGCGGGGGCTACAGATACGCAGTATTTT.

This rearrangement joins TRBV3-1 (or the pseudogene TRBV3-2) to TRBJ2-2; D is perhaps TRBD2 (6 bases). V was cut by 3 bases and J by 1 base, with 9 bases left in between. The CDR3 totals 15 residues. CDR1 and CDR2 from the germline V gene are LGHDT and YNNKEL (reference sequence). The CDR3 reads CASSQNGGNTGELFF. The DNA of the CDR3 is TGTGCCAGCAGCCAGAACGGGGGGAACACCGGGGAGCTGTTTTTT.

The V gene is TRBV10-3, the J gene TRBJ1-3; D call uncertain. The CDR3 consists of 15 residues. The germline V gene encodes CDR1 ENHRY and CDR2 SYGVKD. V was shortened by 0 bases and J by 5 bases, with 11 bases between the two germline ends. CDR3 amino acids: CAISESYSGRNTIYF. CDR3 nucleotides: TGTGCCATCAGTGAGTCATACTCCGGTAGAAACACCATATATTTT.

This rearrangement joins TRBV30 to TRBJ2-5; D may be TRBD2 (5 bases). V lost 4 bases and J lost 4, with 10 bases in between. The CDR3 totals 12 residues. CDR1 is GTSNPN and CDR2 is SVGIG in the germline V gene (reference sequence). The CDR3 coding sequence is TGTGCCTGGAATTTCGGAGGAGAGACCCAGTACTTC. Residues: CAWNFGGETQYF.

This chain joins TRBV20-1 and TRBJ1-2, with D possibly TRBD1 on 6 matching bases. Germline loops: CDR1 DFQATT, CDR2 SNEGSKA (reference sequence). The CDR3 has 11 residues. V lost 7 bases and J 5 bases, leaving 11 bases between the germline ends. CDR3 coding DNA: TGCAGTGGGCACAGGGAATATGGCTACACCTTC. Translating gives CSGHREYGYTF.

This clone appeared once. The rearrangement joins TRBV24-1 to TRBJ2-1; no reliable D call. This CDR3 region has 13 residues. Germline V gene data show CDR1 as KGHDR and CDR2 as SFDVKD. The ends were cut back, 4 bases at V and 6 bases at J, with 9 bases in the middle. Here the CDR3 reads CATSDFTTNEQFF. In DNA, the CDR3 is TGTGCCACCAGTGACTTCACTACCAATGAGCAGTTCTTC.

The V gene is TRBV7-6, the J gene TRBJ2-2; the match to TRBD2 covers 8 bases. The length of the CDR3 is 17 residues. The J segment lost 1 base and the V segment lost 5 bases, leaving 9 bases of the junction unmatched. Germline V CDR1 and CDR2: SGHVS, FNYEAQ. CDR3 amino acids: CASSPRGSGENTGELFF. The CDR3 DNA reads as TGTGCCAGCAGCCCCCGGGGTAGCGGGGAGAACACCGGGGAGCTGTTTTTT.